One sample yielded the 32 T cell receptor beta chains listed below, sequenced in a study of blood T cell repertoires in COVID-19. Here immunoSEQ multiplex PCR was the method, and the copy in TCRdb shows in-frame clones only, minus some. The sample has 250,000 to 350,000 clones, 87% seen once. Sequencing was carried out using PBMCs or T cells enriched from blood (not recorded which). These receptors all come from a woman aged 25 to 45 who had recovered from COVID-19.

V is TRBV27 and J is TRBJ2-5; 10 bases align to TRBD2. Germline V CDR1 and CDR2: MNHEY, SMNVEV (reference sequence). The CDR3 has 14 amino acids. Unmatched junction bases numbered 5, after V lost 5 bases and J lost 5 bases. The CDR3 DNA follows: TGTGCCAGCAGTCTAACTAGCGGGGCCGAGACCCAGTACTTC. Translation: CASSLTSGAETQYF.

The chain combines TRBV4-3 with TRBJ1-6; 11 bases are a match to TRBD1. Per the germline V gene, CDR1 is LGHNA and CDR2 is YSLEER. J lost 9 bases, V lost 5 bases, and 12 bases had no gene match. The length of the CDR3 is 17 residues. CDR3 sequence: CASSKTLPGTGGSPLHF. Here the CDR3 DNA reads TGCGCCAGCAGCAAAACGCTCCCCGGGACAGGGGGTTCACCCCTCCACTTT.

This clone was counted once. V is TRBV10-3 and J is TRBJ2-3; 7 bases are a match to TRBD1. V lost 1 base and J lost 2; bases outside the gene matches: 3. Germline V gives CDR1 ENHRY, CDR2 SYGVKD. The CDR3 consists of 15 residues. The CDR3 region has the DNA TGTGCCATCAGTGAGTACGACAGGGTCACAGATACGCAGTATTTT. This translates into CAISEYDRVTDTQYF.

This chain uses TRBV5-1 with TRBJ2-3; TRBD1 is a possible D gene (5 bases). The CDR3 has 17 amino acids. The V gene's germline CDR1 is SGHRS and CDR2 YFSETQ. Deletions cut 4 bases from V and 0 bases from J, with 18 bases between. Written as DNA, the CDR3 is TGCGCCAGCAGCCTCCAGGGCCCTGCTCATAGCACAGATACGCAGTATTTT. This encodes CASSLQGPAHSTDTQYF. Combining the CDR3 with reference TRBV5-1 and TRBJ2-3 gives the whole variable domain KAGVTQTPRYLIKTRGQQVTLSCSPISGHRSVSWYQQTPGQGLQFLFEYFSETQRNKGNFPGRFSGRQFSNSRSEMNVSTLELGDSALYLCASSLQGPAHSTDTQYFGPGTRLTVL.

The chain links TRBV19 to TRBJ2-1; TRBD2 matches at 11 bases. The CDR3 is 16 amino acids. From germline, CDR1 is LNHDA and CDR2 SQIVND (reference sequence). Trimming at V came to 7 bases and at J to 0 bases, leaving 5 bases not matched to a gene. CDR3 loop: CASKSSGGSSYNEQFF. CDR3 nucleotides: TGTGCCAGTAAATCTAGCGGGGGGAGCTCCTACAATGAGCAGTTCTTC.

This clone was found once. This sample also contains other DNA sequences that code for the same CDR3. This chain links TRBV2 with TRBJ1-2; D possibly corresponds to TRBD1 (5 bases). The CDR3 has 13 residues. From germline, CDR1 is SNHLY and CDR2 FYNNEI. Trimming took off 4 bases at V and 2 bases at J, with 8 bases between the two ends. CDR3 region: CASSAGQNYGYTF. Here the CDR3 DNA reads TGTGCCAGCAGTGCAGGGCAGAACTATGGCTACACCTTC.

This rearrangement joins TRBV4-2 to TRBJ1-2; D remains unclear. This CDR3 contains 17 residues. Trimming removed 4 bases from V and 0 bases from J, with 18 bases in between. Germline V gene sequence: CDR1 LGHNA, CDR2 YNFKEQ. CDR3 in DNA: TGTGCCAGCAGCCCCCCGAGTGAGGCTGGAACTAACTATGGCTACACCTTC. As protein: CASSPPSEAGTNYGYTF.

The chain links TRBV6-5 to TRBJ1-1; D is possibly TRBD1 (6 bases). Trimming stripped 10 bases from V and 6 bases from J, with 15 bases between. This CDR3 region has 12 residues. CDR1 MNHEY and CDR2 SVGAGI come from the germline V gene. CDR3 in amino acids: CATLGQASEAFF. Here the CDR3 DNA reads TGTGCCACCCTGGGACAAGCGTCTGAAGCTTTCTTT.

The rearrangement links TRBV2 to TRBJ1-1; a weak D match, TRBD1 (5 bases). Germline CDR1 SNHLY, CDR2 FYNNEI. CDR3 length: 13 residues. Trimming removed 5 bases at V and 3 bases at J, with 10 bases between. The CDR3 DNA is TGTGCCAGCAGTCAAGACAGACACACTGAAGCTTTCTTT. The encoded protein is CASSQDRHTEAFF.

This clone was recorded once. The chain has TRBV6-5 and TRBJ2-5; perhaps TRBD1 as D (5 bases). CDR1 is MNHEY and CDR2 is SVGAGI in the germline V gene. The V end was cut by 1 base, the J end by 5 bases, with 17 bases between. The CDR3 is 16 residues long. The CDR3 sequence: CASSYYLSQGLETQYF. CDR3 nucleotides: TGTGCCAGCAGTTACTACTTATCCCAGGGTTTGGAGACCCAGTACTTC.

The J gene is TRBJ1-6, the V gene TRBV4-2; 9 nucleotides match TRBD1. The germline CDR1 and CDR2 sequences are LGHNA and YNFKEQ. The V and J ends lost 1 base and 10 bases, in that order; junction bases with no gene match: 8. This CDR3 region has 16 residues. CDR3 protein: CASSQAGQGSNSPLHF. The CDR3 DNA reads TGTGCCAGCAGCCAAGCCGGACAGGGGTCAAACTCACCCCTCCACTTT.

This rearrangement joins TRBV18 to TRBJ1-6; 8 bases are a match to TRBD1. The CDR3 sequence is 16 residues long. V lost 1 base, J lost 2 bases, and 1 base stayed unmatched. Germline V gene lookup returns CDR1 KGHSH and CDR2 LQKENI. In DNA, the CDR3 is TGTGCCAGCTCACCACAGGACAGGGCCTATAATTCACCCCTCCACTTT. Amino acids: CASSPQDRAYNSPLHF.

Points on this clone: Other DNA sequences in the same sample also yield this CDR3. The chain combines TRBV5-6 with TRBJ1-2; maybe TRBD1 (6 bases). This CDR3 has 16 residues. Germline loops: CDR1 SGHDT, CDR2 YYEEEE. V gave up 1 base and J gave up 3 bases, with 16 bases separating them. The CDR3 sequence: CASSLLSGAGDYGYTF. The CDR3 region has the DNA TGTGCCAGCAGCTTGTTATCAGGGGCCGGTGACTATGGCTACACCTTC.

This chain links TRBV13 with TRBJ1-2; 9 positions match TRBD1. V lost 4 bases, J lost 2 bases, and 8 bases stayed unmatched. CDR3 length: 16 residues. Germline CDR1 PRHDT, CDR2 FYEKMQ (reference sequence). The CDR3 reads CASSSVPGQGNYGYTF. CDR3 in DNA: TGTGCCAGCAGCTCGGTCCCGGGACAGGGCAACTATGGCTACACCTTC.

The rearrangement uses TRBV6-5 and TRBJ1-5; D not resolved. The germline V gene has CDR1 MNHEY and CDR2 SVGAGI. CDR3 size: 16 residues. The V end lost 0 bases, the J end lost 0 bases, and 9 bases lay between the germline ends. The CDR3 DNA reads as TGTGCCAGCAGTTACTCGAGTGGAGATAGCAATCAGCCCCAGCATTTT. Translating gives CASSYSSGDSNQPQHF.

This clone was observed a few times. The chain recombines TRBV28 with TRBJ2-7, with D possibly matching TRBD1 (6 bases). With 4 bases removed from V and 0 bases from J, the gap between germline ends came to 10 bases. This CDR3 has 14 residues. The germline gives CDR1 MDHEN, CDR2 SYDVKM. The CDR3 is CASSSRDNSYEQYF. CDR3 DNA: TGTGCCAGCAGTTCTAGGGACAACTCCTACGAGCAGTACTTC.

CDR3 DNA sequence: TGCAGCGTTGGTGACAGGGGGCGAGGGAACACTGAAGCTTTCTTT. Amino acid sequence: CSVGDRGRGNTEAFF. The rearrangement links TRBV29-1 to TRBJ1-1; 10 bases are a match to TRBD1. Germline-derived CDR1 and CDR2 are SQVTM and ANQGSEA. Losses at the gene ends were 4 bases for V and 1 base for J; bases not matched to a gene: 6. The CDR3 is 15 amino acids.

The chain is built from TRBV7-2 and TRBJ1-2; unclear D gene. Germline CDR1 and CDR2: SGHTA and FQGNSA. The V end lost 6 bases, the J end lost 8 bases, and 13 bases lay between the germline ends. The CDR3 is made up of 12 amino acids. In DNA, the CDR3 is TGTGCCAGCAGTCTCACCCGGGGAGGCTACACCTTC. Its protein product is CASSLTRGGYTF.

The chain combines TRBV5-1 with TRBJ2-3, with TRBD1 identical over 11 bases. Germline V gives CDR1 SGHRS, CDR2 YFSETQ. V shed 0 bases and J 7 bases; nucleotides not matched to a gene: 7. CDR3 length: 16 amino acids. The CDR3 nucleotides read TGCGCCAGCAGCTTGGGCCGGGACAGGGGGTTATATACGCAGTATTTT. This sequence encodes CASSLGRDRGLYTQYF.

The rearrangement uses TRBV5-8 and TRBJ2-2, with a possible D match to TRBD1 (6 bases). CDR3 length: 16 residues. Trimming removed 2 bases at V and 4 bases at J, with 15 bases between. Looked up from germline, CDR1 is SGHTS and CDR2 is YDEGEE. Here the CDR3 reads CASSFLWGRGTGELFF. The CDR3 DNA sequence: TGTGCCAGCAGCTTTCTGTGGGGGCGCGGCACCGGGGAGCTGTTTTTT.

The chain recombines TRBV6-1 with TRBJ1-6, with 10 nucleotides matching TRBD1. The CDR3 spans 17 residues. Trimming cost V 2 bases and J 13 bases; bases outside gene matches: 14. Germline V gene data show CDR1 as MNHNS and CDR2 as SASEGT. CDR3 coding DNA: TGTGCCAGCAGTGAAAGTCGAAGGAGTGGGACAGGGGTTCCCCTCCACTTT. Residues: CASSESRRSGTGVPLHF.

The chain is built from TRBV5-1 and TRBJ2-1, with a tentative D call TRBD2 (5 bases). The CDR3 length is 17 residues. Germline V gene data show CDR1 as SGHRS and CDR2 as YFSETQ. The V end was cut by 0 bases, the J end by 7 bases, with 20 bases between. The CDR3 reads CASSLAEGGPGLNEQFF. In nucleotides, the CDR3 is TGCGCCAGCAGCTTGGCCGAAGGAGGCCCCGGGTTAAATGAGCAGTTCTTC.

The chain has TRBV29-1 and TRBJ2-2; 9 bases line up with TRBD1. The CDR3 has 13 amino acids. The V segment lost 3 bases and the J segment 5 bases; nucleotides outside the gene matches: 1. CDR1 is SQVTM and CDR2 is ANQGSEA in the germline V gene. The DNA of the CDR3 is TGCAGCGTTGAGGGACAGGGAACCGGGGAGCTGTTTTTT. Translating it yields CSVEGQGTGELFF.

The V and J genes are TRBV27 and TRBJ1-2, with no clear D. CDR3 size: 17 residues. Germline V CDR1 and CDR2: MNHEY, SMNVEV (reference sequence). The V end was cut by 3 bases, the J end by 4 bases, with 21 bases between. CDR3 DNA: TGTGCCAGCAGTTTGGCTGCAGGTATAGGTATAGGCTATGGCTACACCTTC. Amino acid sequence: CASSLAAGIGIGYGYTF.

This clone is a singleton in its sample. V and J are TRBV5-6 and TRBJ2-3, with TRBD2 matching 9 bases. There are 15 residues in the CDR3. CDR1 and CDR2 (germline): SGHDT, YYEEEE. The trim removed 0 bases at V and 11 bases at J, leaving 10 bases unmatched. CDR3 sequence: CASSLVAGGAFGQYF. CDR3 nucleotide sequence: TGTGCCAGCAGCTTGGTTGCGGGGGGGGCCTTCGGGCAGTATTTT.

This clone was picked up a small number of times. V usage is TRBV4-1 and J usage is TRBJ2-7; 8 bases fit TRBD2. Germline V CDR1 and CDR2: MGHRA, YSYEKL. The ends lost 7 bases at V and 4 bases at J; junction bases unmatched: 12. This CDR3 region has 15 residues. CDR3 amino acids: CASTLPGGRRYEQYF. Here the CDR3 DNA reads TGCGCCAGCACCCTACCGGGGGGGCGCCGGTACGAGCAGTACTTC.

The V call is TRBV6-5, the J call TRBJ1-2, with TRBD1 identical over 9 bases. This CDR3 contains 16 residues. The ends lost 0 bases at V and 2 bases at J; junction bases unmatched: 4. Germline V gene data show CDR1 as MNHEY and CDR2 as SVGAGI. This CDR3 is CASSYSGTGINYGYTF. The CDR3 nucleotides read TGTGCCAGCAGTTACTCGGGGACAGGGATCAACTATGGCTACACCTTC.

The J gene is TRBJ2-2, the V gene TRBV9; possible D gene TRBD1, 5 bases. Per germline, CDR1 SGDLS and CDR2 YYNGEE. The CDR3 has 16 residues. Between the trimmed V and J ends, which lost 2 bases and 8 bases, there was a span of 19 bases. The CDR3 sequence: CASSVRQGTPYGELFF. The CDR3 DNA follows: TGTGCCAGCAGCGTCCGTCAGGGCACGCCGTATGGGGAGCTGTTTTTT.

This clone was counted once. The rearrangement links TRBV4-2 to TRBJ2-2; D remains unclear. The germline CDR1 and CDR2 sequences are LGHNA and YNFKEQ. With 1 base removed from V and 0 bases from J, the gap between germline ends came to 9 bases. The CDR3 has 16 amino acids. CDR3 bases: TGTGCCAGCAGCCAAGGGGCAGAGTCGAACACCGGGGAGCTGTTTTTT. Its protein product is CASSQGAESNTGELFF.

The chain joins TRBV21-1 to TRBJ2-1; TRBD1 was called by the table and not checked on the DNA. TRBV21-1 is reported as a pseudogene. The CDR3 loop spans 14 amino acids. The CDR3 is CASSKVNREEEQFF. Written as DNA, the CDR3 is TGTGCCAGCAGCAAAGTGAACAGGGAAGAAGAGCAGTTCTTC.

The rearrangement joins TRBV3-1 (or the pseudogene TRBV3-2) to TRBJ1-2, with 11 bases lining up with TRBD1. The J segment lost 8 bases and the V segment lost 4 bases, leaving 3 bases of the junction unmatched. Per germline, CDR1 LGHDT and CDR2 YNNKEL (reference sequence). The CDR3 has 13 residues. The CDR3 protein is CASSPRTGGGYTF. DNA for the CDR3: TGTGCCAGCAGCCCAAGGACAGGGGGCGGCTACACCTTC.

The chain joins TRBV7-3 to TRBJ2-2; perhaps TRBD2 as D (5 bases). Trimming stripped 6 bases from V and 5 bases from J, with 7 bases between. The germline gives CDR1 SGHTA, CDR2 FQGTGA. This CDR3 comprises 12 residues. Here the CDR3 reads CASRLDTGELFF. CDR3 DNA: TGTGCCAGCAGACTAGATACCGGGGAGCTGTTTTTT.